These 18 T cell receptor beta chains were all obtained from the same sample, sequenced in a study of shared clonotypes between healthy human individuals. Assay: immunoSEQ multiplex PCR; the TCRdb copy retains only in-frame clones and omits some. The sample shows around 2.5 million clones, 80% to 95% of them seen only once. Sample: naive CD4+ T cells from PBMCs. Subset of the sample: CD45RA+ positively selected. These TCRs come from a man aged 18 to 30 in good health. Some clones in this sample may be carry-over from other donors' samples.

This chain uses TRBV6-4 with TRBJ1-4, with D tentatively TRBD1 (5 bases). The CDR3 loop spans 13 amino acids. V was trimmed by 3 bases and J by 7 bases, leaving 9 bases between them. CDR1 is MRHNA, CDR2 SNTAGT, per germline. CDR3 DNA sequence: TGTGCCAGCAGTGAACAGGCTGGTGAAAAACTGTTTTTT. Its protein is CASSEQAGEKLFF.

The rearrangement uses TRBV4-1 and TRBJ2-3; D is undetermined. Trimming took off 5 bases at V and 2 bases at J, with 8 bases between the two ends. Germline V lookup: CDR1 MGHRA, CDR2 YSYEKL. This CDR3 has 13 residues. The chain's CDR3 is CASSYSLTDTQYF. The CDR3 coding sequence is TGCGCCAGCAGCTACAGTCTCACAGATACGCAGTATTTT.

CDR3 protein: CAISQDRDVNEQFF. CDR3 coding DNA: TGTGCCATCAGCCAAGACAGGGATGTCAATGAGCAGTTCTTC. The gene calls are TRBV10-3 and TRBJ2-1, with TRBD1 matching over 7 bases. The ends lost 6 bases at V and 6 bases at J; junction bases unmatched: 8. The CDR3 runs 14 residues. Germline lookup yields CDR1 ENHRY and CDR2 SYGVKD.

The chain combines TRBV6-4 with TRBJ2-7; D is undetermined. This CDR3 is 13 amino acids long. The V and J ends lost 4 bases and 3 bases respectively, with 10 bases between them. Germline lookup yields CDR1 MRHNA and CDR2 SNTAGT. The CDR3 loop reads CASSGGKHYEQYF. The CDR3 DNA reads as TGTGCCAGCAGTGGGGGAAAGCACTACGAGCAGTACTTC.

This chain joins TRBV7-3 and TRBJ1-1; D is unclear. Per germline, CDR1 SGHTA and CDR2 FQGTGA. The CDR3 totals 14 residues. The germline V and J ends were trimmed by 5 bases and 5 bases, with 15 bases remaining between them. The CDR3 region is CASSKAMGGTEAFF. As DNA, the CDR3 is TGTGCCAGCAGCAAGGCGATGGGAGGAACTGAAGCTTTCTTT.

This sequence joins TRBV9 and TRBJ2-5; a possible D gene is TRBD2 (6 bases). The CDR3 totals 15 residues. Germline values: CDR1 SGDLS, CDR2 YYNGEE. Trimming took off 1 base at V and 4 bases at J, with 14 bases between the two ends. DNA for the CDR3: TGTGCCAGCAGCGTACGGGGGAGTATCATAGAGACCCAGTACTTC. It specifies CASSVRGSIIETQYF.

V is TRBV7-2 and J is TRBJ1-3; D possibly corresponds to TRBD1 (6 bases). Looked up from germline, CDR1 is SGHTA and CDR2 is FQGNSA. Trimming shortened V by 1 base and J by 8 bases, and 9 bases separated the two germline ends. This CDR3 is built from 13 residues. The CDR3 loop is CASSLGQDHTIYF. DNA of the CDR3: TGTGCCAGCAGCTTAGGACAGGATCACACCATATATTTT.

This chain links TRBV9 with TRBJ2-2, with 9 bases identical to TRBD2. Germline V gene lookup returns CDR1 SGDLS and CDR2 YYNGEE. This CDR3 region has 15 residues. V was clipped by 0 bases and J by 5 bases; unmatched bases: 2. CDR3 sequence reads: CASSVEGLATGELFF. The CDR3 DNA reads TGTGCCAGCAGCGTAGAGGGACTAGCTACCGGGGAGCTGTTTTTT.

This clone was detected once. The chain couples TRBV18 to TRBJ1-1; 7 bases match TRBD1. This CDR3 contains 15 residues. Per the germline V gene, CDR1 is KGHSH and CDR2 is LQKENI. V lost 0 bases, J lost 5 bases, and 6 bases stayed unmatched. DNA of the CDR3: TGTGCCAGCTCACCACCGGGACAGAGGGGGACTGAAGCTTTCTTT. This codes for CASSPPGQRGTEAFF. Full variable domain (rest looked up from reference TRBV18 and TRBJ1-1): NAGVMQNPRHLVRRRGQEARLRCSPMKGHSHVYWYRQLPEEGLKFMVYLQKENIIDESGMPKERFSAEFPKEGPSILRIQQVVRGDSAAYFCASSPPGQRGTEAFFGQGTRLTVV.

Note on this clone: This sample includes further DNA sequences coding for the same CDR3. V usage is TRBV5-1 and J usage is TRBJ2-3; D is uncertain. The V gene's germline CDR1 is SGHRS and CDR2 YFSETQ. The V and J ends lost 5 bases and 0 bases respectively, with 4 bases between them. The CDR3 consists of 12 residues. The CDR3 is CASRTSTDTQYF. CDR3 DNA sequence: TGCGCCAGCAGGACAAGCACAGATACGCAGTATTTT.

CDR3 nucleotides: TGTGCCAGCAGTTACCTGGGGCCGGGGGACACCGGGGAGCTGTTTTTT. Encoded protein: CASSYLGPGDTGELFF. The V and J genes are TRBV6-6 and TRBJ2-2; tentatively, D is TRBD2 (6 bases). Germline V gene lookup returns CDR1 MNHNY and CDR2 SVGAGI (reference sequence). V lost 2 bases and J 3 bases, leaving 13 bases between the germline ends. The CDR3 extends over 16 amino acids.

The CDR3 region has the DNA TGTGCCAGCAGCGTACTAGCGGGAGGTTTAGAGCAGTACTTC. This translates into CASSVLAGGLEQYF. V usage is TRBV9 and J usage is TRBJ2-7; TRBD2 matches 11 bases. Trimming removed 1 base from V and 7 bases from J; junction bases left unmatched: 4. The CDR3 has 14 amino acids. Germline loops: CDR1 SGDLS, CDR2 YYNGEE.

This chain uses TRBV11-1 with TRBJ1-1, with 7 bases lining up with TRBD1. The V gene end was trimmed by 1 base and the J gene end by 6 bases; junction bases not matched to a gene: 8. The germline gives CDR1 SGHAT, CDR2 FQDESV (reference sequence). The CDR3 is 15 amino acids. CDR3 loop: CASSLVQGGLSEAFF. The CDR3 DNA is TGTGCCAGCAGCTTAGTCCAGGGGGGATTGTCTGAAGCTTTCTTT.

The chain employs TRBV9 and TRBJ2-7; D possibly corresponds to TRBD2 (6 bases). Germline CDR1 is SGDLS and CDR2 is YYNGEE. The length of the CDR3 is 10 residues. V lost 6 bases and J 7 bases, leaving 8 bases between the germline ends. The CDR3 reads CASTGGEQYF. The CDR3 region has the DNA TGTGCCAGCACCGGAGGGGAGCAGTACTTC.

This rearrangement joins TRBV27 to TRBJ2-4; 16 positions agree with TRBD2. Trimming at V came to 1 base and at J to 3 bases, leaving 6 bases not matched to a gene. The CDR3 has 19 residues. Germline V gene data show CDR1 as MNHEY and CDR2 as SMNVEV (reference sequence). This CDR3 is CASSLYGTSGRVGKNIQYF. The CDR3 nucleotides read TGTGCCAGCAGTTTATACGGGACTAGCGGGAGGGTTGGCAAAAACATTCAGTACTTC.

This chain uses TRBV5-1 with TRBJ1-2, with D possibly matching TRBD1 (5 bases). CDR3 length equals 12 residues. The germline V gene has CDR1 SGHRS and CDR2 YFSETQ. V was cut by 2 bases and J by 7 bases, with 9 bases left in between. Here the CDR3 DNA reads TGCGCCAGCAGCTTCCCCGGGACTGGCTACACCTTC. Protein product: CASSFPGTGYTF.

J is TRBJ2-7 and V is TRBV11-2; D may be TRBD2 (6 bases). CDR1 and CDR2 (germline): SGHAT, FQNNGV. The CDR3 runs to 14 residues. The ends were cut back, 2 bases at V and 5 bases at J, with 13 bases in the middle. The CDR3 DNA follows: TGTGCCAGCAGCTTAAATCCAGCGGGCCACGAGCAGTACTTC. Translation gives CASSLNPAGHEQYF.

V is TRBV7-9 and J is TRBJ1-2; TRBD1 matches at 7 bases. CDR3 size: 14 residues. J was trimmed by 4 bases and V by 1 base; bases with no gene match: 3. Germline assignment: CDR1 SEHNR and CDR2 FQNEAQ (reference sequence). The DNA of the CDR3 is TGTGCCAGCAGCTTAGGGGACAGTTTCTATGGCTACACCTTC. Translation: CASSLGDSFYGYTF. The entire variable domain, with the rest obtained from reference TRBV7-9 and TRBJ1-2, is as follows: DTGVSQNPRHKITKRGQNVTFRCDPISEHNRLYWYRQTLGQGPEFLTYFQNEAQLEKSRLLSDRFSAERPKGSFSTLEIQRTEQGDSAMYLCASSLGDSFYGYTFGSGTRLTVV.